The present T cell receptor beta chain was sequenced within a study of T cell changes during pregnancy in multiple sclerosis. This clone ranks as medium-sized. Data came from immunoSEQ multiplex PCR; TCRdb stores just in-frame clones and leaves some out. The repertoire holds around 26,000 clones, with 89% as singletons. CDR3 length: 15 amino acids. V was clipped by 0 bases and J by 7 bases, with 13 bases between them. Germline V gene lookup returns CDR1 MNHEY and CDR2 SMNVEV (reference sequence). Sequenced here: CD8+ T cells from peripheral blood mononuclear cells, sampled in the second trimester of pregnancy. This chain links TRBV27 with TRBJ2-1, with a weak D call TRBD2 (6 bases). This sequence originates from a female donor with multiple sclerosis, enrolled in a pregnancy study. The CDR3 protein is CASSLSRGGRNEQFF. The CDR3 nucleotides are TGTGCCAGCAGTTTATCGAGAGGAGGGCGTAATGAGCAGTTCTTC.